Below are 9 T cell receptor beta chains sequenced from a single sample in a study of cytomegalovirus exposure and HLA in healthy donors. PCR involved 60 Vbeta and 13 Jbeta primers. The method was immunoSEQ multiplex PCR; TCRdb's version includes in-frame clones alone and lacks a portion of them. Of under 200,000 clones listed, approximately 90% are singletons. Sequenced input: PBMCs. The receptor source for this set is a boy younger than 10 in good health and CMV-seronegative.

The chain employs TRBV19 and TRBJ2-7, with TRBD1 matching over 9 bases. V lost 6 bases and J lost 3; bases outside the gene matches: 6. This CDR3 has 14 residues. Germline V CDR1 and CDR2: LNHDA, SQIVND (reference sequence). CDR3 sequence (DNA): TGTGCCAGTAGGCCGGGACAGGGATTCTACGAGCAGTACTTC. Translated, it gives CASRPGQGFYEQYF.

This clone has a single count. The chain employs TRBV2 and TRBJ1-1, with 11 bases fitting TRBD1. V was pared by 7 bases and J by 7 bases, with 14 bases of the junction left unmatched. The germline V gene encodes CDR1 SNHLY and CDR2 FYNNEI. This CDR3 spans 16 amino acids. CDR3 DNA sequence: TGTGCCAGCAATTTCCCCGGGACAGGGGGTAGGGATGAAGCTTTCTTT. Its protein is CASNFPGTGGRDEAFF.

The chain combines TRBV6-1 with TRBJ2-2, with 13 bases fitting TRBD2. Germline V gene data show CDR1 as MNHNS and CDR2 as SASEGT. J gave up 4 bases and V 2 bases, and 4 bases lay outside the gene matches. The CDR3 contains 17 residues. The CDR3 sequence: CASSETSGGASTGELFF. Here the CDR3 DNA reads TGTGCCAGCAGTGAAACTAGCGGGGGGGCGAGCACCGGGGAGCTGTTTTTT.

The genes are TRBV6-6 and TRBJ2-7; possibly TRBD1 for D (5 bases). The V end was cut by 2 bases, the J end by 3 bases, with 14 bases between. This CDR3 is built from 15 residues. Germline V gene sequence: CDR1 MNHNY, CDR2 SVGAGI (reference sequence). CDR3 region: CASSYGAAANYEQYF. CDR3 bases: TGTGCCAGCAGTTACGGGGCGGCCGCAAACTACGAGCAGTACTTC.

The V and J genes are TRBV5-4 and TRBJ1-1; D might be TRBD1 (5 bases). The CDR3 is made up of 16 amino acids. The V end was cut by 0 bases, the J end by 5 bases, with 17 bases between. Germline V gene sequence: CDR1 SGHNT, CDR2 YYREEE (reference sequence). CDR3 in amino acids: CASSLAIRGGGTEAFF. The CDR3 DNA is TGTGCCAGCAGCTTGGCAATAAGGGGCGGGGGTACTGAAGCTTTCTTT. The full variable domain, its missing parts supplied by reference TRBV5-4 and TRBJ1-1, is ETGVTQSPTHLIKTRGQQVTLRCSSQSGHNTVSWYQQALGQGPQFIFQYYREEENGRGNFPPRFSGLQFPNYSSELNVNALELDDSALYLCASSLAIRGGGTEAFFGQGTRLTVV.

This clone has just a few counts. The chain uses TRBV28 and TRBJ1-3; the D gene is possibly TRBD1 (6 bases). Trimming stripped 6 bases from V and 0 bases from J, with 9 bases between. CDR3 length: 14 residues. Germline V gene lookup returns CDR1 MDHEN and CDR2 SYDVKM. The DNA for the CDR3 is TGTGCCAGCAGGTGGACAGCCTCTGGAAACACCATATATTTT. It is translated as CASRWTASGNTIYF. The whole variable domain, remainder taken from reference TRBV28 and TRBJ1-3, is DVKVTQSSRYLVKRTGEKVFLECVQDMDHENMFWYRQDPGLGLRLIYFSYDVKMKEKGDIPEGYSVSREKKERFSLILESASTNQTSMYLCASRWTASGNTIYFGEGSWLTVV.

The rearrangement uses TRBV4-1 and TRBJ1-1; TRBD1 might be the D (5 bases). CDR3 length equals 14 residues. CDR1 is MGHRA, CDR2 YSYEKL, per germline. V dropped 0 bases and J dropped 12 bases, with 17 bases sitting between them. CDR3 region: CASSQDYRGSLSFF. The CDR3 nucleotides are TGCGCCAGCAGCCAAGATTATCGGGGGAGTCTGTCTTTCTTT.

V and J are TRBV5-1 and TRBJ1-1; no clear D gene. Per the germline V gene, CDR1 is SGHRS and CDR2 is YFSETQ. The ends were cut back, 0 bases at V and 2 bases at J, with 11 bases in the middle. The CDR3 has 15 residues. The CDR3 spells CASSLDPISNTEAFF. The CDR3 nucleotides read TGCGCCAGCAGCTTGGACCCGATTAGCAACACTGAAGCTTTCTTT.

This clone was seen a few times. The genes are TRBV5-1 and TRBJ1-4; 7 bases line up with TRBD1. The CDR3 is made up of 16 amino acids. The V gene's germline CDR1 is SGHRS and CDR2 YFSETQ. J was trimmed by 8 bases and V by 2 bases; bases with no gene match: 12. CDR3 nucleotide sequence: TGCGCCAGCAGCTTCAAAGAACAGGGGATTGGGGAAAAACTGTTTTTT. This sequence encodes CASSFKEQGIGEKLFF.